This T cell receptor (beta chain) comes out of a study of blood T cell repertoires in COVID-19. Libraries were prepared by immunoSEQ multiplex PCR; TCRdb keeps only in-frame clonotypes and omits some of them. Of about 75,000 clones in the sample, about 88% were seen once. This TCR was sampled from a human donor in a cohort sampled during active COVID-19. The sequenced sample was peripheral blood.

This CDR3 is CASSWDIGGLAGSSLQGEQFF. The CDR3 DNA is TGTGCCAGCAGCTGGGATATAGGGGGACTAGCGGGGAGTAGCCTACAAGGTGAGCAGTTCTTC. This chain uses TRBV6-2 or TRBV6-3 with TRBJ2-1, with 13 bases fitting TRBD2. Germline V CDR1 and CDR2: MNHEY, SVGEGT. V gave up 6 bases and J gave up 9 bases; unmatched junction bases: 26. CDR3 length: 21 residues.